A single sample gave rise to the 3 T cell receptor beta chains below, sequenced in a study of cytomegalovirus exposure and HLA in healthy donors. This PCR relied on a set of 60 Vbeta primers and 13 Jbeta primers. Clones were read by immunoSEQ multiplex PCR, and TCRdb kept only the in-frame ones, dropping some. The table records 140,000 to 150,000 clones, 70% to 90% of them present only once. What was sequenced was PBMCs. These receptors originate from a woman aged 40 to 50 in good health and CMV-seropositive.

The chain employs TRBV29-1 and TRBJ2-2, with 9 bases aligning to TRBD1. The length of the CDR3 is 13 residues. V shed 6 bases, J shed 6 bases, and the junction held 5 bases outside the gene matches. Germline V lookup: CDR1 SQVTM, CDR2 ANQGSEA. CDR3 nucleotides: TGCAGCGTACGGGACAGGGTAGCCGGGGAGCTGTTTTTT. It specifies CSVRDRVAGELFF.

In DNA form, the CDR3 reads TGTGCCAGCAGCCCCACTAGCGGAAGCACAGATACGCAGTATTTT. Translated: CASSPTSGSTDTQYF. V and J are TRBV7-9 and TRBJ2-3; TRBD2 matches at 8 bases. Germline trimming cut 5 bases from V and 0 bases from J; bases unmatched to any gene: 4. The CDR3 length is 15 residues. CDR1 and CDR2 (germline): SEHNR, FQNEAQ (reference sequence). The whole variable domain, filled in from reference TRBV7-9 and TRBJ2-3, reads DTGVSQNPRHKITKRGQNVTFRCDPISEHNRLYWYRQTLGQGPEFLTYFQNEAQLEKSRLLSDRFSAERPKGSFSTLEIQRTEQGDSAMYLCASSPTSGSTDTQYFGPGTRLTVL.

The CDR3 DNA reads TGTGCCAGCAGCGCCGCCCGGGCTAGCGGGTACAATGAGCAGTTCTTC. The encoded protein is CASSAARASGYNEQFF. The V call is TRBV5-6, the J call TRBJ2-1, with 8 positions matching TRBD2. There are 16 residues in the CDR3. V dropped 4 bases and J dropped 4; count of bases not matched to a gene: 10. Germline V CDR1 and CDR2: SGHDT, YYEEEE.